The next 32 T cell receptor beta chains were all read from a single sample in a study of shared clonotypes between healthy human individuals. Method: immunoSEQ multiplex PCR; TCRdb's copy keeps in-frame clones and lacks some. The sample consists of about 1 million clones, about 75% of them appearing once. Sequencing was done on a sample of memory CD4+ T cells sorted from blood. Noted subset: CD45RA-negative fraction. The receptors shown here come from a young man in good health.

The CDR3 bases are TGTGCCAGCAGTGCACCAGGGGGAGATACGCAGTATTTT. It yields the protein CASSAPGGDTQYF. V usage is TRBV6-6 and J usage is TRBJ2-3; TRBD1 matches at 7 bases. Germline loops: CDR1 MNHNY, CDR2 SVGAGI (reference sequence). The CDR3 is 13 residues long. Trimming at V came to 5 bases and at J to 5 bases, leaving 4 bases not matched to a gene.

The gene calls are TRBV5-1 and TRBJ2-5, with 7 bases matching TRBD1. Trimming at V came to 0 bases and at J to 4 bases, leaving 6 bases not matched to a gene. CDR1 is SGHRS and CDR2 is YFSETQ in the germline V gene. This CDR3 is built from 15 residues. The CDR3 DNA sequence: TGCGCCAGCAGCTTGGGCCCCCAGGGGGTAGAGACCCAGTACTTC. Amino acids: CASSLGPQGVETQYF.

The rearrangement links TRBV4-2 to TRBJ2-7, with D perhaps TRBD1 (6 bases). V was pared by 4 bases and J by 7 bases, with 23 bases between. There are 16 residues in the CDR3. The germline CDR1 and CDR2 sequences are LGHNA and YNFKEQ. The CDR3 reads CASSPQSAGKQGEQYF. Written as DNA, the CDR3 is TGTGCCAGCAGCCCTCAGAGCGCGGGCAAACAGGGAGAGCAGTACTTC.

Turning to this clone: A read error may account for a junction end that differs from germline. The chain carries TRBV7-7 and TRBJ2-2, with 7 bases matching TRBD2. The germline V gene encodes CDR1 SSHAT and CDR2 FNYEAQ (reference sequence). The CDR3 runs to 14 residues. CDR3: CASSSGIHTGELFF. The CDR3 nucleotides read TGTGCTAGCAGCAGCGGGATTCACACCGGGGAGCTGTTTTTT. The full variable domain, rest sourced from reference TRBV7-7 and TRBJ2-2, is GAGVSQSPRYKVTKRGQDVTLRCDPISSHATLYWYQQALGQGPEFLTYFNYEAQPDKSGLPSDRFSAERPEGSISTLTIQRTEQRDSAMYRCASSSGIHTGELFFGEGSRLTVL.

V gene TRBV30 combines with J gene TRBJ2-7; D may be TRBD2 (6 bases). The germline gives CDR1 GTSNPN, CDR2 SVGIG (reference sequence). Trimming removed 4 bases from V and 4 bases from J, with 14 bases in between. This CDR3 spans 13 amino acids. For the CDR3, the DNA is TGTGCCTGGAACGTGGGGGGACCTTACGAGCAGTACTTC. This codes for CAWNVGGPYEQYF.

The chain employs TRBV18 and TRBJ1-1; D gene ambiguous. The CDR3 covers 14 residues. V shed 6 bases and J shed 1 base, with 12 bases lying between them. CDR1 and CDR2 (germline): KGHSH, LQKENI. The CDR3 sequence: CASSQVTGNTEAFF. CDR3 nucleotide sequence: TGTGCCAGCTCCCAAGTGACGGGGAACACTGAAGCTTTCTTT.

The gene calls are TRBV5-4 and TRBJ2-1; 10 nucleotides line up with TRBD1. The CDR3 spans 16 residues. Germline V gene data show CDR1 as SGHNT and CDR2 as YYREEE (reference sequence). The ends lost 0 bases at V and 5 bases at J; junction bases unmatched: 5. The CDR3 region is CASSLGDRGRHNEQFF. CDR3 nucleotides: TGTGCCAGCAGCTTGGGGGACAGGGGCCGACACAATGAGCAGTTCTTC.

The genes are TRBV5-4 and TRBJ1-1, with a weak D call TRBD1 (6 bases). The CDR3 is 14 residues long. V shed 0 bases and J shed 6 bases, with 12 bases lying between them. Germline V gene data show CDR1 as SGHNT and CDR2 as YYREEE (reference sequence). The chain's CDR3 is CASSLVVQGSEAFF. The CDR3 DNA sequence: TGTGCCAGCAGCTTGGTCGTACAGGGCTCTGAAGCTTTCTTT.

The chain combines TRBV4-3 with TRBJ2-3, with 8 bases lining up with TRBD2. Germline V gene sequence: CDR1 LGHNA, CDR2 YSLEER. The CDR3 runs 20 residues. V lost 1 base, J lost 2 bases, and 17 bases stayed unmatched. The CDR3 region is CASSQGAMIAGLRNTDTQYF. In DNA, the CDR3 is TGCGCCAGCAGCCAAGGGGCGATGATAGCGGGGCTAAGAAACACAGATACGCAGTATTTT.

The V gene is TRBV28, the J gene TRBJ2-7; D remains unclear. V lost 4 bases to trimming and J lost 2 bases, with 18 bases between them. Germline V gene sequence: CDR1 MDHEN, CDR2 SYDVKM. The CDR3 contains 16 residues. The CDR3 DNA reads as TGTGCCAGCAGTTCTATGTCCAGCAGGTTGACCTACGAGCAGTACTTC. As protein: CASSSMSSRLTYEQYF.

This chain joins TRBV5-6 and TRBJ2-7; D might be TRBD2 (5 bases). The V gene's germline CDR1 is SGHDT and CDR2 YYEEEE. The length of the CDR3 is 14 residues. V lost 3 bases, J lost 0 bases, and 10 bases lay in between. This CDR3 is CASSSGLDSYEQYF. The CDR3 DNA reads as TGTGCCAGCAGCTCCGGACTGGACTCCTACGAGCAGTACTTC.

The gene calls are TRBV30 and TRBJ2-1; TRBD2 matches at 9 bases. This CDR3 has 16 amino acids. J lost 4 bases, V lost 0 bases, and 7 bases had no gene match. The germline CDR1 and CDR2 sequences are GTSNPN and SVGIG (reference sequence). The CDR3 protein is CAWSVRVAGAYNEQFF. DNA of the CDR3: TGTGCCTGGAGTGTACGAGTAGCGGGGGCTTACAATGAGCAGTTCTTC.

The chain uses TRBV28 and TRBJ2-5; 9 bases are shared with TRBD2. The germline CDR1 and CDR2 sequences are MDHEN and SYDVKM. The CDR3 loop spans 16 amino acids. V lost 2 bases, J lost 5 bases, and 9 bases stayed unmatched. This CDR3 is CASSLVGGGAGETQYF. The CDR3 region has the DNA TGTGCCAGCAGTTTAGTTGGCGGGGGGGCTGGGGAGACCCAGTACTTC.

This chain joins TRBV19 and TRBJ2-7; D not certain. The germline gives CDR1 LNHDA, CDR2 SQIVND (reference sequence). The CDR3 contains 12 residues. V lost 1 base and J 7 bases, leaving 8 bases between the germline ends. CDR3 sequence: CASSIVDGEQYF. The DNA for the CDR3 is TGTGCCAGTAGTATAGTCGATGGGGAGCAGTACTTC.

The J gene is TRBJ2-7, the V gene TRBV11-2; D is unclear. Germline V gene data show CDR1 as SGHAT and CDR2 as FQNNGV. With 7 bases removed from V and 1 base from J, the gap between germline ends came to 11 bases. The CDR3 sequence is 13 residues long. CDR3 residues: CASTPGRSYEQYF. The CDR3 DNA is TGTGCCAGCACCCCCGGCAGATCCTACGAGCAGTACTTC.

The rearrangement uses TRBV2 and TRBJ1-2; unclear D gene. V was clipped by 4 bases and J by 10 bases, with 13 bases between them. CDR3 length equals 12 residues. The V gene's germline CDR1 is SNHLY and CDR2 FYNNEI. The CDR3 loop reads CASSASGALYTF. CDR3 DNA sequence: TGTGCCAGCAGTGCCTCGGGAGCCCTCTACACCTTC.

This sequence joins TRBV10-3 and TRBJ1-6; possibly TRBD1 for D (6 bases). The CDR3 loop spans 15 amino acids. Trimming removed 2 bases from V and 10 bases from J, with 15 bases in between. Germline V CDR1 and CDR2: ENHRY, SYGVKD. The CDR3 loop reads CAISEVQGGYSPLHF. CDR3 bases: TGTGCCATCAGTGAGGTACAGGGAGGGTACTCACCCCTCCACTTT.

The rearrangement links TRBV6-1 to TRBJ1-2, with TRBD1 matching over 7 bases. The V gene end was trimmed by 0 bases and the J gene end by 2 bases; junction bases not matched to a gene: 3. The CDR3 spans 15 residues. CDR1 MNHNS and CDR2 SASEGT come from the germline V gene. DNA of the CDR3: TGTGCCAGCAGTGAAGCGTTACAGGGGAACTATGGCTACACCTTC. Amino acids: CASSEALQGNYGYTF.

CDR3 in DNA: TGCGCCAGCAGCAAAAAGAAGCGGGAGTTGCGGGAAGATACGCAGTATTTT. Residues: CASSKKKRELREDTQYF. The rearrangement links TRBV4-1 to TRBJ2-3; 8 nucleotides line up with TRBD2. Germline V lookup: CDR1 MGHRA, CDR2 YSYEKL. The J segment lost 5 bases and the V segment lost 5 bases, leaving 15 bases of the junction unmatched. CDR3 length equals 17 residues.

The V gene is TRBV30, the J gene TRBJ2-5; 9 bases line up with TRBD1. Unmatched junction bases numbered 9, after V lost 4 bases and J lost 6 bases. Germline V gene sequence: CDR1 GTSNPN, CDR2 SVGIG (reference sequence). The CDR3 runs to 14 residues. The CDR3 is CAWNPTGGRQTQYF. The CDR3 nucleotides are TGTGCCTGGAACCCCACAGGGGGCCGGCAGACCCAGTACTTC.

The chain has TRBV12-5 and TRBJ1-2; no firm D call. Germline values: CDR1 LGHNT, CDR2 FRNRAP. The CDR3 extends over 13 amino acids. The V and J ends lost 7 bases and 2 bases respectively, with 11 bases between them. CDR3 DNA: TGTGCTAGTGCCCTAGACACGAACTATGGCTACACCTTC. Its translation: CASALDTNYGYTF.

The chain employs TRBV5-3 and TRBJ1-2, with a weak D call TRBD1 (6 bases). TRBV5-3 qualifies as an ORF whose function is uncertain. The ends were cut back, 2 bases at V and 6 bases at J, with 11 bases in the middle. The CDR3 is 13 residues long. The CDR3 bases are TGTGCCAGAAGCTTAGGGGGAACCGATGGCTACACCTTC. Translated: CARSLGGTDGYTF.

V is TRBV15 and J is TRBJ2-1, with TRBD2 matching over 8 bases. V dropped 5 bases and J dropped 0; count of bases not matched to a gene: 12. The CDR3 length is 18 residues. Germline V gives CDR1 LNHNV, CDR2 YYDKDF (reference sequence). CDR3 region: CATSLTGGYYSSYNEQFF. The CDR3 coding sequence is TGTGCCACCAGCCTGACGGGAGGGTACTATAGCTCCTACAATGAGCAGTTCTTC.

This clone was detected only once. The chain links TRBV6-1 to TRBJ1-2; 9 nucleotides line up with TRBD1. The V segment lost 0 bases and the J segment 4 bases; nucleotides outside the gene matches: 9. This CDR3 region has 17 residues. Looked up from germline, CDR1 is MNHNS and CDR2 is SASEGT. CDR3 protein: CASSEALQGALVYGYTF. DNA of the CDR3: TGTGCCAGCAGTGAAGCGCTACAGGGGGCACTTGTCTATGGCTACACCTTC.

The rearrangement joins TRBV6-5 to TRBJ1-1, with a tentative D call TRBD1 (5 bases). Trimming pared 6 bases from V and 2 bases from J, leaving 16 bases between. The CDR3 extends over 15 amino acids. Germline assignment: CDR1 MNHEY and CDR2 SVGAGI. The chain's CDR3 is CASSPWGRLNTEAFF. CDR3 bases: TGTGCCAGCAGCCCCTGGGGACGCCTAAACACTGAAGCTTTCTTT.

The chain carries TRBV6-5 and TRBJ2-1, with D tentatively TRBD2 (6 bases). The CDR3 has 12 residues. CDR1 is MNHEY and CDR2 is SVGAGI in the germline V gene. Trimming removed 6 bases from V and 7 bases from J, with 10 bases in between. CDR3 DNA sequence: TGTGCCAGCAGCGAAGCGGGTAATGAGCAGTTCTTC. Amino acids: CASSEAGNEQFF.

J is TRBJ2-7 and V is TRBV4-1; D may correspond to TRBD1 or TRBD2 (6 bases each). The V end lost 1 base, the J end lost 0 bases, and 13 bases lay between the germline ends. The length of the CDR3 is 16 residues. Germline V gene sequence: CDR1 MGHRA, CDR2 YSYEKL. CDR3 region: CASSQVAGGLSYEQYF. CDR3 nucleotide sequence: TGCGCCAGCAGCCAAGTCGCTGGGGGGCTCTCCTACGAGCAGTACTTC.

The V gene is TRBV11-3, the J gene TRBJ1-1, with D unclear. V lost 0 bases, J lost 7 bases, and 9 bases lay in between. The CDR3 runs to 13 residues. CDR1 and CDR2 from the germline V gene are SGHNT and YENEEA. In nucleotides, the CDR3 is TGTGCCAGCAGCTTAGATTCGGACGATGAAGCTTTCTTT. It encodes CASSLDSDDEAFF.

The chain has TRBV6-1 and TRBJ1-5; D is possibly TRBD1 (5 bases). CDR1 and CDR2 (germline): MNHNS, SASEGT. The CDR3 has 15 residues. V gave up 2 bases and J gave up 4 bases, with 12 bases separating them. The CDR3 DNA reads TGTGCCAGCAGTGAACAGGGCCAGGCTAATCAGCCCCAGCATTTT. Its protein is CASSEQGQANQPQHF.

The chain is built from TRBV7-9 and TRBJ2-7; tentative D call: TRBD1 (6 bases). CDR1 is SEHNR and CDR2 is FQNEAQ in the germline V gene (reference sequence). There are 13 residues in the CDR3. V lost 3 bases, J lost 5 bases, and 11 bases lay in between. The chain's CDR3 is CASSFRGPNEQYF. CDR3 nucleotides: TGTGCCAGCAGCTTCAGGGGTCCCAACGAGCAGTACTTC. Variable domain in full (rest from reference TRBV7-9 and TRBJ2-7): DTGVSQNPRHKITKRGQNVTFRCDPISEHNRLYWYRQTLGQGPEFLTYFQNEAQLEKSRLLSDRFSAERPKGSFSTLEIQRTEQGDSAMYLCASSFRGPNEQYFGPGTRLTVT.

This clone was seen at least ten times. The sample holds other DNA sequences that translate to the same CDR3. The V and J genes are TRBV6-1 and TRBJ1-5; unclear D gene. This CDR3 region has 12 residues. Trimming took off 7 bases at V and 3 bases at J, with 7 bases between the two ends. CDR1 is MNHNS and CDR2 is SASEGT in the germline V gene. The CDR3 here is CASKEFNQPQHF. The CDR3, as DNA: TGTGCCAGCAAGGAGTTCAATCAGCCCCAGCATTTT.

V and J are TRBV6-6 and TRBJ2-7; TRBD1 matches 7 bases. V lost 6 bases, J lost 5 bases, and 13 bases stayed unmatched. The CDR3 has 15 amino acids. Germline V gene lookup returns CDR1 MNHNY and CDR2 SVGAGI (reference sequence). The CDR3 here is CASSQIGTASHEQYF. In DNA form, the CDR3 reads TGTGCCAGCAGCCAAATCGGGACAGCTTCCCACGAGCAGTACTTC.